This TCR beta chain came from a study of neurological immune-mediated disorders. One entry per CDR3 protein, called by TCRdb with MiXCR from the 5' RACE reads. The repertoire holds about 66,000 distinct CDR3 sequences, under 5.5% seen once, with roughly 2.4% in the top ten. CDR3 length: 15 amino acids. Looked up from germline, CDR1 is SGHTA and CDR2 is FQGNSA. With V trimmed by 0 bases and J by 7 bases, 5 bases remained unmatched. There are many counts of this clonotype. The clonotype was recovered from a woman aged 70-85 years with multiple sclerosis. The chain is built from TRBV7-2 and TRBJ1-5; the match to TRBD1 covers 8 bases. Sequenced: PBMCs. The CDR3 DNA reads TGTGCCAGCAGCTTAGCGACAGGGGTAGGGCAGCCCCAGCATTTT. Translated: CASSLATGVGQPQHF.